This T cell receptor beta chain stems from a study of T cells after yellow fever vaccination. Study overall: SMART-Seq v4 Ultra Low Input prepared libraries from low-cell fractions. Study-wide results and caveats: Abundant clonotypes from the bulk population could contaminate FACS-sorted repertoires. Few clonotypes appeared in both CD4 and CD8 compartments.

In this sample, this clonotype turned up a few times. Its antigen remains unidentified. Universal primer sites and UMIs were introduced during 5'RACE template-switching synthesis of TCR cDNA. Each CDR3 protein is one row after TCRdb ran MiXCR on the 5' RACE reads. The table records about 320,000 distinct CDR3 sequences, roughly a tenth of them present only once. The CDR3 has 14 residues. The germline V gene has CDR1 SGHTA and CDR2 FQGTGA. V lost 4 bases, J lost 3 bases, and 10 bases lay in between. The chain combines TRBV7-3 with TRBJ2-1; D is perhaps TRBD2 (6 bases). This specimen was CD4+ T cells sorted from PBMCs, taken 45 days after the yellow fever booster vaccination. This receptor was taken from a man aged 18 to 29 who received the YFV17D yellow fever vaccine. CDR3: CASSSTDYYNEQFF. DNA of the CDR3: TGTGCCAGCAGCTCTACGGACTACTACAATGAGCAGTTCTTC. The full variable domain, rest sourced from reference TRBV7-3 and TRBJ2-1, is GAGVSQTPSNKVTEKGKYVELRCDPISGHTALYWYRQSLGQGPEFLIYFQGTGAADDSGLPNDRFFAVRPEGSVSTLKIQRTERGDSAVYLCASSSTDYYNEQFFGPGTRLTVL.